What follows is one T cell receptor beta chain and its context. Its antigen is not identified. TCRdb reprocessed the 5' RACE reads via MiXCR and lists one record per CDR3 protein. The table has about 530,000 distinct CDR3 sequences, roughly 15% seen once. This entry belongs to a study of identical twins. Study observations and caveats: It was out-of-frame TCR alpha sharing in monozygotic twins that models underestimated. Where out-of-frame alpha sequences were twin-shared, they showed excess low generation probability.

Germline CDR1 reads ENHRY; CDR2 reads SYGVKD. The CDR3 has 15 residues. The V and J ends lost 8 bases and 1 base respectively, with 14 bases between them. The data were also submitted as part of a second study, on yellow fever vaccine responses in identical twins. From that paper: Each twin's T cell response to the vaccine was reported to look partly convergent and partly personalized.

Specimen: CD4+ T cells sorted from blood. The receptor was isolated from a woman aged 18-29 years in good health. The chain uses TRBV10-3 and TRBJ1-4, with D uncertain. The CDR3 sequence: CAISQASLTNEKLFF. The CDR3 nucleotides read TGTGCCATCTCCCAGGCCAGCTTAACTAATGAAAAACTGTTTTTT.